The 28 T cell receptor beta chains below come from one sample, sequenced in a study of technical replicates of blood from a few donors. Clones were read by immunoSEQ multiplex PCR, and TCRdb kept only the in-frame ones, dropping some. The sample lists 80,000 or so clones, around 95% occurring once. The sequenced sample was T cells isolated from PBMCs. The receptors here all came from a human donor in good health.

The V gene is TRBV10-3, the J gene TRBJ1-3; 7 bases agree with TRBD1. After removal of 6 bases from V and 3 bases from J, the junction contained 5 bases not matched to a gene. CDR1 is ENHRY and CDR2 is SYGVKD in the germline V gene. The CDR3 extends over 14 amino acids. The CDR3 loop is CAISWDSSGNTIYF. The CDR3 DNA sequence: TGTGCCATCAGCTGGGACAGTAGTGGAAACACCATATATTTT.

The V gene is TRBV9, the J gene TRBJ2-1; 8 bases align to TRBD1. From germline, CDR1 is SGDLS and CDR2 YYNGEE. V was clipped by 4 bases and J by 1 base; unmatched bases: 1. There are 14 residues in the CDR3. This CDR3 is CASSTGGSYNEQFF. CDR3 coding DNA: TGTGCCAGCAGCACAGGGGGATCCTACAATGAGCAGTTCTTC.

V and J are TRBV19 and TRBJ1-5; 10 positions agree with TRBD1. After removal of 7 bases from V and 7 bases from J, the junction contained 16 bases not matched to a gene. The CDR3 sequence is 17 residues long. Germline V gene lookup returns CDR1 LNHDA and CDR2 SQIVND (reference sequence). CDR3 in amino acids: CASTLVYRTGGWQPQHF. CDR3 DNA: TGTGCCAGTACCCTCGTTTACCGGACAGGGGGTTGGCAGCCCCAGCATTTT.

Points on this clone: The sample carries other DNA sequences with the same CDR3. The gene calls are TRBV7-9 and TRBJ1-1; weak D call: TRBD1 (5 bases). This CDR3 spans 13 amino acids. CDR1 SEHNR and CDR2 FQNEAQ come from the germline V gene (reference sequence). Trimming took 5 bases from V and 4 from J, leaving 11 bases between them. As DNA, the CDR3 is TGTGCCAGCAGCGAGACAGCGGGCACTGAAGCTTTCTTT. It codes for CASSETAGTEAFF.

In its sample, this clone was seen once. The chain carries TRBV7-9 and TRBJ1-4; D not resolved. Germline assignment: CDR1 SEHNR and CDR2 FQNEAQ (reference sequence). With 3 bases removed from V and 5 bases from J, the gap between germline ends came to 10 bases. CDR3 length: 14 amino acids. CDR3 sequence: CASSLTTLNEKLFF. The DNA of the CDR3 is TGTGCCAGCAGCTTGACAACCCTAAATGAAAAACTGTTTTTT.

V gene TRBV19 combines with J gene TRBJ2-5; 9 bases line up with TRBD2. Germline V gene lookup returns CDR1 LNHDA and CDR2 SQIVND (reference sequence). This CDR3 has 14 amino acids. The trim removed 5 bases at V and 5 bases at J, leaving 6 bases unmatched. CDR3 in DNA: TGTGCCAGTAGTGTCACTAGCGGGCTGGAGACCCAGTACTTC. Its protein is CASSVTSGLETQYF.

The chain carries TRBV5-1 and TRBJ2-3; 7 bases match TRBD2. The V segment lost 0 bases and the J segment 1 base; nucleotides outside the gene matches: 5. The V gene's germline CDR1 is SGHRS and CDR2 YFSETQ. The CDR3 is made up of 16 amino acids. DNA of the CDR3: TGCGCCAGCAGCTTGGGTCTTAGCGGGCGCACAGATACGCAGTATTTT. Its protein is CASSLGLSGRTDTQYF.

The J gene is TRBJ1-1, the V gene TRBV18; D may be TRBD1 (5 bases). CDR1 is KGHSH and CDR2 is LQKENI in the germline V gene. The CDR3 length is 15 residues. V was clipped by 2 bases and J by 4 bases, with 14 bases between them. In DNA form, the CDR3 reads TGTGCCAGCTCACCAGGCCTCGACAGACCCACTGAAGCTTTCTTT. Protein: CASSPGLDRPTEAFF.

V usage is TRBV14 and J usage is TRBJ2-5, with 11 nucleotides matching TRBD2. V gave up 1 base and J gave up 5 bases; unmatched junction bases: 9. From germline, CDR1 is SGHDN and CDR2 FVKESK. CDR3 length: 17 residues. The CDR3 DNA reads TGTGCCAGCAGCCAAGGTATACGACTAGCGGGACTGGAGACCCAGTACTTC. It encodes CASSQGIRLAGLETQYF.

The V gene is TRBV19, the J gene TRBJ1-3; D might be TRBD1 (5 bases). In germline, CDR1 is LNHDA, CDR2 SQIVND (reference sequence). The V gene lost 1 base and the J gene lost 4 bases, with 8 bases spanning the gap. The CDR3 runs 14 residues. The CDR3 region has the DNA TGTGCCAGTAGTATAGTCCAGGGAGGAAACACCATATATTTT. It codes for CASSIVQGGNTIYF.

The chain carries TRBV27 and TRBJ2-3; 7 nucleotides line up with TRBD2. With V trimmed by 8 bases and J by 3 bases, 11 bases remained unmatched. From germline, CDR1 is MNHEY and CDR2 SMNVEV (reference sequence). This CDR3 has 15 residues. The CDR3: CASALAGVETDTQYF. CDR3 DNA sequence: TGTGCCAGCGCATTGGCGGGAGTGGAAACAGATACGCAGTATTTT.

The V and J genes are TRBV11-2 and TRBJ1-5, with 10 positions matching TRBD1. From germline, CDR1 is SGHAT and CDR2 FQNNGV. J lost 2 bases, V lost 9 bases, and 10 bases had no gene match. The CDR3 covers 16 residues. The CDR3 DNA reads as TGTGCCAGTTTTAGGGGACAGGGGTTGGGCAATCAGCCCCAGCATTTT. Translating it yields CASFRGQGLGNQPQHF.

This sequence joins TRBV7-9 and TRBJ2-5; 7 nucleotides match TRBD1. This CDR3 has 14 residues. The trim removed 2 bases at V and 4 bases at J, leaving 4 bases unmatched. CDR1 SEHNR and CDR2 FQNEAQ come from the germline V gene (reference sequence). CDR3 sequence (DNA): TGTGCCAGCAGCTTATCGACAGGGCTAGAGACCCAGTACTTC. Its protein is CASSLSTGLETQYF.

This chain links TRBV27 with TRBJ1-1, with a possible D match to TRBD1 (5 bases). The germline V gene encodes CDR1 MNHEY and CDR2 SMNVEV (reference sequence). V lost 3 bases to trimming and J lost 2 bases, with 7 bases between them. The CDR3 covers 13 residues. The CDR3 loop is CASSFGGNTEAFF. The CDR3 coding sequence is TGTGCCAGCAGTTTCGGGGGTAACACTGAAGCTTTCTTT.

This clone turned up a few times. The chain uses TRBV10-3 and TRBJ1-4, with 7 bases matching TRBD1. The CDR3 has 14 residues. Trimming at V came to 9 bases and at J to 8 bases, leaving 12 bases not matched to a gene. CDR1 is ENHRY, CDR2 SYGVKD, per germline. The CDR3 region is CAIRQGGDDEKLFF. The CDR3 DNA reads TGTGCCATAAGACAGGGCGGGGATGACGAAAAACTGTTTTTT.

The chain joins TRBV5-5 to TRBJ1-1; TRBD1 matches at 8 bases. CDR3 length equals 18 residues. With 0 bases clipped from V and 6 bases from J, the junction kept 16 bases outside the gene matches. Germline CDR1 reads SGHKS; CDR2 reads YYEKEE (reference sequence). The CDR3 coding sequence is TGTGCCAGCAGCTTGGAATACGGGACAGGCTATTTTTTGGCTGAAGCTTTCTTT. It codes for CASSLEYGTGYFLAEAFF.

The chain couples TRBV7-8 to TRBJ2-7; D is perhaps TRBD1 (6 bases). From germline, CDR1 is SGHVS and CDR2 FQNEAQ. CDR3 size: 15 residues. V lost 4 bases and J lost 3, with 16 bases in between. The CDR3 is CASSYNRDKLYEQYF. In DNA form, the CDR3 reads TGTGCCAGCAGCTACAACCGGGACAAGCTCTACGAGCAGTACTTC.

This clone was found a few times. The gene calls are TRBV6-5 and TRBJ1-1; D gene unclear. Germline CDR1 and CDR2: MNHEY and SVGAGI. This CDR3 spans 14 amino acids. V lost 7 bases and J 3 bases, leaving 15 bases between the germline ends. CDR3 DNA sequence: TGTGCCAGCACTAAGGCTCTGAGGGACACTGAAGCTTTCTTT. It is translated as CASTKALRDTEAFF.

The V gene is TRBV2, the J gene TRBJ2-5; a weak D match, TRBD2 (7 bases). Germline values: CDR1 SNHLY, CDR2 FYNNEI. The V gene lost 10 bases and the J gene lost 0 bases, with 15 bases spanning the gap. This CDR3 spans 14 amino acids. The CDR3 spells CATLGGAYQETQYF. The CDR3 bases are TGTGCCACCCTGGGGGGGGCGTACCAAGAGACCCAGTACTTC.

The sample holds one count of this clone. V gene TRBV7-9 combines with J gene TRBJ1-5; D possibly corresponds to TRBD1 (6 bases). CDR1 and CDR2 (germline): SEHNR, FQNEAQ (reference sequence). The CDR3 sequence is 15 residues long. Trimming removed 1 base from V and 7 bases from J, with 14 bases in between. The CDR3 region has the DNA TGTGCCAGCAGCTTAGGCACAGGGACGAGACAGCCCCAGCATTTT. It encodes CASSLGTGTRQPQHF.

Details on this clone: Compared with germline, one end of the junction differs, possibly owing to a read error. The V and J genes are TRBV27 and TRBJ1-1, with D possibly TRBD1 on 6 matching bases. CDR1 and CDR2 (germline): MNHEY, SMNVEV (reference sequence). The CDR3 has 16 residues. The CDR3 nucleotides are TGTGTCAGCACACTATCTCACAGGGAAATTAACACTGAAGCTTTCTTT. Protein product: CVSTLSHREINTEAFF.

V gene TRBV19 combines with J gene TRBJ1-2, with TRBD1 matching over 8 bases. V was pared by 6 bases and J by 4 bases, with 7 bases of the junction left unmatched. This CDR3 comprises 14 residues. The germline CDR1 and CDR2 sequences are LNHDA and SQIVND (reference sequence). The CDR3 region has the DNA TGTGCCAGTAGGCGGGACAGGTCCTTCTATGGCTACACCTTC. Translated: CASRRDRSFYGYTF.

The chain carries TRBV25-1 and TRBJ2-7; weak D call: TRBD1 (5 bases). V lost 1 base to trimming and J lost 4 bases, with 11 bases between them. Per germline, CDR1 MGHDK and CDR2 SYGVNS. This CDR3 is 14 amino acids long. CDR3 DNA: TGTGCCAGCAGTGAATTCAGGGATCCTTACGAGCAGTACTTC. It yields the protein CASSEFRDPYEQYF.

This sequence joins TRBV6-1 and TRBJ1-2; the match to TRBD1 covers 10 bases. This CDR3 is built from 14 residues. Germline CDR1 MNHNS, CDR2 SASEGT. CDR3 sequence (DNA): TGTGCTAGCCAGAAGGGACAGGGGTCCTATGGCTACACCTTC. This gives the protein CASQKGQGSYGYTF.

This chain links TRBV4-1 with TRBJ1-4; no firm D call. Trimming left V 1 base short and J 7 bases short, with 16 bases between. CDR1 is MGHRA and CDR2 is YSYEKL in the germline V gene. This CDR3 contains 16 residues. As DNA, the CDR3 is TGCGCCAGCAGCCAAGGGAGGGCGATGCGGGGTGAAAAACTGTTTTTT. As protein: CASSQGRAMRGEKLFF.

The V gene is TRBV11-2, the J gene TRBJ2-2; possibly TRBD2 for D (7 bases). V was pared by 10 bases and J by 4 bases, with 19 bases between. The CDR3 loop spans 15 amino acids. Germline CDR1 SGHAT, CDR2 FQNNGV. CDR3 amino acids: CATTGGLSRTGELFF. As DNA, the CDR3 is TGTGCCACCACCGGGGGGCTTAGTCGCACCGGGGAGCTGTTTTTT.

The chain recombines TRBV27 with TRBJ2-1; 8 nucleotides line up with TRBD2. Germline loops: CDR1 MNHEY, CDR2 SMNVEV (reference sequence). The CDR3 length is 14 residues. Losses at the gene ends were 6 bases for V and 0 bases for J; bases not matched to a gene: 1. The CDR3 coding sequence is TGTGCCAGCAGGAGCGGGAGCTCCTACAATGAGCAGTTCTTC. As protein: CASRSGSSYNEQFF.

This rearrangement joins TRBV7-9 to TRBJ1-1, with 7 positions matching TRBD1. With 5 bases clipped from V and 4 bases from J, the junction kept 7 bases outside the gene matches. Germline V gives CDR1 SEHNR, CDR2 FQNEAQ (reference sequence). The CDR3 extends over 14 amino acids. Written as DNA, the CDR3 is TGTGCCAGCAGCCCCGAAGGGACAGCCACTGAAGCTTTCTTT. It encodes CASSPEGTATEAFF.